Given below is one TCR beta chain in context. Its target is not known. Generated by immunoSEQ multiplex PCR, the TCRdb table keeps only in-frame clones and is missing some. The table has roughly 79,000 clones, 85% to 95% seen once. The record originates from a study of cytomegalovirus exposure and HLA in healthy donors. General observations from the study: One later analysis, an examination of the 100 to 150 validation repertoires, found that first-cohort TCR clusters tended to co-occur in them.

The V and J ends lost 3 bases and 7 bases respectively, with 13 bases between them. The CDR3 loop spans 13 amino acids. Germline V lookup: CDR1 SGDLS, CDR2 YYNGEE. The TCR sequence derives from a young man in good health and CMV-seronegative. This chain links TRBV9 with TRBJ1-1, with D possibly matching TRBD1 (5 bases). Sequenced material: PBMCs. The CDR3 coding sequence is TGTGCCAGCAGCGCGTCCAGTGACAGTGAAGCTTTCTTT. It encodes CASSASSDSEAFF. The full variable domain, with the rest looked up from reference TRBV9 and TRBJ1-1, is DSGVTQTPKHLITATGQRVTLRCSPRSGDLSVYWYQQSLDQGLQFLIQYYNGEERAKGNILERFSAQQFPDLHSELNLSSLELGDSALYFCASSASSDSEAFFGQGTRLTVV.